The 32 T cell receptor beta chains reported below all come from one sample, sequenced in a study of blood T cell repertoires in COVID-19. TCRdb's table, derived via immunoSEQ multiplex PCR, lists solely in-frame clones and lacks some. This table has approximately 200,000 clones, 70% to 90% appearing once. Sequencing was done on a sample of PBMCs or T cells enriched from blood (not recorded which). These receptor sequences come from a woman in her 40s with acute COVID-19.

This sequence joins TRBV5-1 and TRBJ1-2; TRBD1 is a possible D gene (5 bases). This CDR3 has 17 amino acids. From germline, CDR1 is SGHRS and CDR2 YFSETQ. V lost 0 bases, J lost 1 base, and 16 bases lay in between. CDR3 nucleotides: TGCGCCAGCAGCTTGGGGGGGGTAACCGCCTATAACTATGGCTACACCTTC. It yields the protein CASSLGGVTAYNYGYTF.

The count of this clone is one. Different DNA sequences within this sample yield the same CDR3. The CDR3: CSVGDSNYGYTF. CDR3 nucleotide sequence: TGCAGCGTTGGAGACAGTAACTATGGCTACACCTTC. The J gene is TRBJ1-2, the V gene TRBV29-1, with a tentative D call TRBD1 (5 bases). V was cut by 4 bases and J by 1 base, with 7 bases left in between. CDR3 size: 12 residues. Per germline, CDR1 SQVTM and CDR2 ANQGSEA.

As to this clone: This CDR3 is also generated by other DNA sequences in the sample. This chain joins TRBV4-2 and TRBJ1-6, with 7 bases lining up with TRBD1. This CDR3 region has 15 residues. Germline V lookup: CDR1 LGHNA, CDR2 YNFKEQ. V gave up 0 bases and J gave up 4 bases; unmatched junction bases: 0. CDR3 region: CASSQEGQYNSPLHF. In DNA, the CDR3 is TGTGCCAGCAGCCAAGAGGGACAGTATAATTCACCCCTCCACTTT.

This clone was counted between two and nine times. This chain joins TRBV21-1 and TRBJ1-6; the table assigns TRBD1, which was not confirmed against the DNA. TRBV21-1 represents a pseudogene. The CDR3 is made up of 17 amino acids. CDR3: CASSKVSRGPVNSPLHF. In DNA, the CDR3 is TGTGCCAGCAGCAAAGTTAGCAGGGGGCCTGTTAATTCACCCCTCCACTTT.

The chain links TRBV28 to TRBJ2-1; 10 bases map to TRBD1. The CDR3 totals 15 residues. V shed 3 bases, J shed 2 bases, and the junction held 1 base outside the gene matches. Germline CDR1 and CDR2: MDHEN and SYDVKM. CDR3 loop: CASSLGTGAYNEQFF. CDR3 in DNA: TGTGCCAGCAGTTTGGGGACAGGGGCCTACAATGAGCAGTTCTTC.

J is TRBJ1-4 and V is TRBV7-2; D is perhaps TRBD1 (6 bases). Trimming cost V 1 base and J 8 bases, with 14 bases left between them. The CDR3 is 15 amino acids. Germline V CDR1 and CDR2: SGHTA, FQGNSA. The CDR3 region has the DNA TGTGCCAGCAGCTTAGTGGCAGGGGTGGACGAAAAACTGTTTTTT. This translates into CASSLVAGVDEKLFF.

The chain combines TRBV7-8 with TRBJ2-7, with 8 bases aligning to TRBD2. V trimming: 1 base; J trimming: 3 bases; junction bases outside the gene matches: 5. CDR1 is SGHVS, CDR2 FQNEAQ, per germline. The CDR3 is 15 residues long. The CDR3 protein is CASSLGTSGIYEQYF. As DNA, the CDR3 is TGTGCCAGCAGCTTAGGTACTAGCGGAATCTACGAGCAGTACTTC. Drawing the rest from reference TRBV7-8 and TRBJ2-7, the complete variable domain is GAGVSQSPRYKVAKRGQDVALRCDPISGHVSLFWYQQALGQGPEFLTYFQNEAQLDKSGLPSDRFFAERPEGSVSTLKIQRTQQEDSAVYLCASSLGTSGIYEQYFGPGTRLTVT.

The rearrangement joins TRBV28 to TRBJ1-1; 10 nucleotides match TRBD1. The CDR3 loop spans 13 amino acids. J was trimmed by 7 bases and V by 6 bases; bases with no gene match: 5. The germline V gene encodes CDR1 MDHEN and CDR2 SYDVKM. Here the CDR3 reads CASRGQGRGEAFF. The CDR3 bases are TGTGCCAGCAGGGGACAGGGGAGGGGTGAAGCTTTCTTT.

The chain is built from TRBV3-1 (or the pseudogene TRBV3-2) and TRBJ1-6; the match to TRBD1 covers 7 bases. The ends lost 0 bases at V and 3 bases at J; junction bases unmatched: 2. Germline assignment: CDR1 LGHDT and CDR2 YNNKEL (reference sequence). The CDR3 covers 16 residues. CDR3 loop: CASSQEGQLYNSPLHF. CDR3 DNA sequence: TGTGCCAGCAGCCAAGAGGGACAGCTCTATAATTCACCCCTCCACTTT.

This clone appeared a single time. Here the CDR3 DNA reads TGTGCCAGCAGCTTAGGGGGTAGCGATGAAGCTTTCTTT. It yields the protein CASSLGGSDEAFF. The J gene is TRBJ1-1, the V gene TRBV11-3; D is ambiguous. The CDR3 is made up of 13 amino acids. The germline V and J ends were trimmed by 1 base and 7 bases, with 10 bases remaining between them. Looked up from germline, CDR1 is SGHNT and CDR2 is YENEEA.

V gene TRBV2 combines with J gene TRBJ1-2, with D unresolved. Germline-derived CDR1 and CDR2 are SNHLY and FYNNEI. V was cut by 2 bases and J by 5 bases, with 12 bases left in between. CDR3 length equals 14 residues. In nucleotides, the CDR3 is TGTGCCAGCAGTGAATTTAGAACTGATTATGGCTACACCTTC. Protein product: CASSEFRTDYGYTF.

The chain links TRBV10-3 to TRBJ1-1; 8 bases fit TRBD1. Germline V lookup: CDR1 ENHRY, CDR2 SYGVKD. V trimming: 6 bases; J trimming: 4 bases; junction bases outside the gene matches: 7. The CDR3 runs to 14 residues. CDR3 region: CAIRSGQASTEAFF. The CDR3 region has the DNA TGTGCCATCAGGTCGGGACAGGCTAGCACTGAAGCTTTCTTT.

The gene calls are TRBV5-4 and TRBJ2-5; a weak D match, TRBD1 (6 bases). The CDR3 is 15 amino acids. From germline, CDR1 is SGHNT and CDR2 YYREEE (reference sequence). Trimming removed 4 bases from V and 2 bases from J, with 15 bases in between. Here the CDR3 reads CASSLISQGQETQYF. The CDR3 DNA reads TGTGCCAGCAGCCTGATCTCCCAGGGGCAAGAGACCCAGTACTTC.

For the CDR3, the DNA is TGTGCCAGTAGGGAAGGAACAGGGGGCTTTAATCAGCCCCAGCATTTT. Translated: CASREGTGGFNQPQHF. J is TRBJ1-5 and V is TRBV19; TRBD1 matches at 9 bases. This CDR3 contains 16 residues. After removal of 6 bases from V and 4 bases from J, the junction contained 10 bases not matched to a gene. Germline values: CDR1 LNHDA, CDR2 SQIVND (reference sequence).

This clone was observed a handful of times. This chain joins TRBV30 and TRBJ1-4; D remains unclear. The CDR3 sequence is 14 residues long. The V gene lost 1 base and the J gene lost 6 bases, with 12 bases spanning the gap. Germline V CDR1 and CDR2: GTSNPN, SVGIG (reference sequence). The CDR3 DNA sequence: TGTGCCTGGAGTGGTTTGGCAGAATATGAAAAACTGTTTTTT. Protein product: CAWSGLAEYEKLFF.

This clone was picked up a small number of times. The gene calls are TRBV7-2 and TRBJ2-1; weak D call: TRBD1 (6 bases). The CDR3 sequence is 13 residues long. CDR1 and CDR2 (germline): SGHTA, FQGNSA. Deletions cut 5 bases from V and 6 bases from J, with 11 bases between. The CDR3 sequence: CASSGGQFNEQFF. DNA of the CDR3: TGTGCCAGCAGCGGTGGACAGTTCAATGAGCAGTTCTTC.

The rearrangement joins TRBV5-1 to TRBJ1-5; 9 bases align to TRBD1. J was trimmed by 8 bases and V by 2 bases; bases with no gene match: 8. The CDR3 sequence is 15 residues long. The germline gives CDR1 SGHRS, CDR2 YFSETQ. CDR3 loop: CASSLTGGRREPQHF. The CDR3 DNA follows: TGCGCCAGCAGCTTAACAGGGGGCCGGAGGGAGCCCCAGCATTTT.

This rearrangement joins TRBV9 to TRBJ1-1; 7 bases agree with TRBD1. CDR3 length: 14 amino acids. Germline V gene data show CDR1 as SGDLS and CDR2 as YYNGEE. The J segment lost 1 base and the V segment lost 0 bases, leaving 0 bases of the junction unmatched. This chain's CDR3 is CASSVDRGNTEAFF. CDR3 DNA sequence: TGTGCCAGCAGCGTAGACAGGGGGAACACTGAAGCTTTCTTT.

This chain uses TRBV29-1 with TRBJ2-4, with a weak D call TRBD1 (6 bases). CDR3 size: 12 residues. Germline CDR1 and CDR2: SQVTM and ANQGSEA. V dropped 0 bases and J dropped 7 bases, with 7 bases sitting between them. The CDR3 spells CSVEEGANIQYF. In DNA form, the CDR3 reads TGCAGCGTTGAAGAGGGGGCGAACATTCAGTACTTC.

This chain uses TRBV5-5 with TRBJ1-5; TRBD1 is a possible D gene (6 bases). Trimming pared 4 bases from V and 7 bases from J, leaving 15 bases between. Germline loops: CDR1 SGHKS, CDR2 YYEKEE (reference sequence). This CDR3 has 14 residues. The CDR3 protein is CASSLRGGGQPQHF. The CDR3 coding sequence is TGTGCCAGCAGCCTAAGGGGGGGAGGACAGCCCCAGCATTTT.

The CDR3 DNA reads as TGTGCCAGCAGCCAAGATTGGCGAGGGAACACTGAAGCTTTCTTT. It specifies CASSQDWRGNTEAFF. The chain employs TRBV3-1 (or the pseudogene TRBV3-2) and TRBJ1-1; D unclear. Germline lookup yields CDR1 LGHDT and CDR2 YNNKEL (reference sequence). The V gene lost 0 bases and the J gene lost 1 base, with 9 bases spanning the gap. There are 15 residues in the CDR3.

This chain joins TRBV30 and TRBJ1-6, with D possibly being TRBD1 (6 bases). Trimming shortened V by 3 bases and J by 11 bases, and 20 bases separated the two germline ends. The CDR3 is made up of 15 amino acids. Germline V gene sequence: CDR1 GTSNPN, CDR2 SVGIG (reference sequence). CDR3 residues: CAWRARGGLETPLHF. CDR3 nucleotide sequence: TGTGCCTGGAGGGCAAGGGGGGGCCTCGAGACACCCCTCCACTTT.

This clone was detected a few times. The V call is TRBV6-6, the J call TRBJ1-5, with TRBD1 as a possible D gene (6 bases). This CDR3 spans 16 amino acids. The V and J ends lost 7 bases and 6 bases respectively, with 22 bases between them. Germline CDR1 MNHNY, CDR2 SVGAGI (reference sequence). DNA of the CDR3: TGTGCCAGCACCTACGGAGGGGGGGCCTCGAGTCAGCCCCAGCATTTT. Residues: CASTYGGGASSQPQHF.

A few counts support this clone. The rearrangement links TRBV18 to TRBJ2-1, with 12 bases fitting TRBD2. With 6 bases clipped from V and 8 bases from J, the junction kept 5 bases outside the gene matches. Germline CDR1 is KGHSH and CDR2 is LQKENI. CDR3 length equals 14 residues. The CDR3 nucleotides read TGTGCCAGCTCCCTAGCGGGGGGGATCGATGAGCAGTTCTTC. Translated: CASSLAGGIDEQFF.

CDR3 sequence (DNA): TGTGCCAGCAGCCTAGGATCCGGGGACACCGGGGAGCTGTTTTTT. Its translation is CASSLGSGDTGELFF. This chain connects TRBV4-2 to TRBJ2-2; TRBD2 might be the D (5 bases). CDR3 length: 15 residues. In germline, CDR1 is LGHNA, CDR2 YNFKEQ. Trimming took 4 bases from V and 3 from J, leaving 12 bases between them.

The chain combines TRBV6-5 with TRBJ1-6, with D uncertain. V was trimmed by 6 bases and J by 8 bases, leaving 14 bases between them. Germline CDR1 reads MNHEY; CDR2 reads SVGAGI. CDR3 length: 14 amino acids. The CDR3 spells CASRKGERDSPLHF. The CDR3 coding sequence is TGTGCCAGCAGAAAGGGAGAAAGGGATTCACCCCTCCACTTT.

This chain's CDR3 is CATSLGRNTEAFF. The DNA for the CDR3 is TGTGCCACCAGTCTCGGGAGGAACACTGAAGCTTTCTTT. V gene TRBV24-1 combines with J gene TRBJ1-1; D is undetermined. Germline V gene data show CDR1 as KGHDR and CDR2 as SFDVKD. There are 13 residues in the CDR3. The germline V and J ends were trimmed by 6 bases and 1 base, with 8 bases remaining between them.

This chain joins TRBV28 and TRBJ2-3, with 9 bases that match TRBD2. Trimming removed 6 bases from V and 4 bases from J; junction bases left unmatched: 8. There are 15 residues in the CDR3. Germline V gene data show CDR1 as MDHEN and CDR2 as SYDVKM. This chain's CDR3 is CASSRLAEPPDTQYF. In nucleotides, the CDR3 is TGTGCCAGCAGCCGACTAGCGGAGCCCCCAGATACGCAGTATTTT.

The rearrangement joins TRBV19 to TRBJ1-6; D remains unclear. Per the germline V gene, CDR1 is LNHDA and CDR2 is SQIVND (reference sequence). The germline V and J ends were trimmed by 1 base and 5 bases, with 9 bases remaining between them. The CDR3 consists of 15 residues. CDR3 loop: CASSIGTGDNSPLHF. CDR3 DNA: TGTGCCAGTAGTATAGGGACTGGAGATAATTCACCCCTCCACTTT.

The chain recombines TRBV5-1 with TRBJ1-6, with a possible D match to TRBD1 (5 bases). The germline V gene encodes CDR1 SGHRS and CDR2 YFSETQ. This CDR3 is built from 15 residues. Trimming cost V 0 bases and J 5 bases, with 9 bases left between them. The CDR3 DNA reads TGCGCCAGCAGCTTGGAAGACAGCAATAATTCACCCCTCCACTTT. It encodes CASSLEDSNNSPLHF.

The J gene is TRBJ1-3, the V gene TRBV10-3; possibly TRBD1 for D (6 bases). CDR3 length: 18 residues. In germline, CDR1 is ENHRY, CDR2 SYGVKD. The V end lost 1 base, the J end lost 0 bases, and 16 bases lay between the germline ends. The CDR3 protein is CAISEFVGTTSSGNTIYF. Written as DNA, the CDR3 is TGTGCCATCAGTGAGTTCGTCGGGACAACGAGCTCTGGAAACACCATATATTTT.

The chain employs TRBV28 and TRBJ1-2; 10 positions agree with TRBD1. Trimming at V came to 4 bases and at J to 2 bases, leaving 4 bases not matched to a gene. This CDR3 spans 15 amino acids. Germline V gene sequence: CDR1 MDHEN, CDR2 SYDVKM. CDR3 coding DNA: TGTGCCAGCAGTTCTGGGACAGGGGAGAACTATGGCTACACCTTC. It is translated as CASSSGTGENYGYTF.